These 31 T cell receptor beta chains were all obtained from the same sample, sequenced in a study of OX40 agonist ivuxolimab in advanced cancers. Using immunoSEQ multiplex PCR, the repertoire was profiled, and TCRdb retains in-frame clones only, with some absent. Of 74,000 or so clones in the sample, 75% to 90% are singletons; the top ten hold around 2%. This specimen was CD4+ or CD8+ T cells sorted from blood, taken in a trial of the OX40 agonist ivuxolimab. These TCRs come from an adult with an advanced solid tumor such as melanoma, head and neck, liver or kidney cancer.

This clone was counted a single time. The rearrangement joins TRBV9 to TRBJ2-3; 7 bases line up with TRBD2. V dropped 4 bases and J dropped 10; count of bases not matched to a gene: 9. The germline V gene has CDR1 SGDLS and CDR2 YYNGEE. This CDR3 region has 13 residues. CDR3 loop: CASSFRGGDAQYF. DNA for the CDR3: TGTGCCAGCAGCTTCCGGGGAGGGGATGCGCAGTATTTT.

CDR3 DNA sequence: TGTGCCAGCAGTTCCCTTCTCTGGGAGCGGGAGCTGTTTTTT. This gives the protein CASSSLLWERELFF. The chain links TRBV6-1 to TRBJ2-2, with D possibly being TRBD2 (5 bases). CDR3 length: 14 amino acids. Germline V gene data show CDR1 as MNHNS and CDR2 as SASEGT. Between the trimmed V and J ends, which lost 5 bases and 9 bases, there was a span of 16 bases.

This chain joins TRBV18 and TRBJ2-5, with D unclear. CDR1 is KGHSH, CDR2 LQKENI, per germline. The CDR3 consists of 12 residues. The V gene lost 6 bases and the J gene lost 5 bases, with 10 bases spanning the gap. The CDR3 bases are TGTGCCAGCTCGAACTCACAGGAGACCCAGTACTTC. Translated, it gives CASSNSQETQYF.

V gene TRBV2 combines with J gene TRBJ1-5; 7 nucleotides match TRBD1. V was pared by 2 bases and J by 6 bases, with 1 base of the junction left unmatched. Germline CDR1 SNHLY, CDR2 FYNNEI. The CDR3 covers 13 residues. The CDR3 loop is CASSEQGVQPQHF. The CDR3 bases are TGTGCCAGCAGTGAACAGGGGGTTCAGCCCCAGCATTTT.

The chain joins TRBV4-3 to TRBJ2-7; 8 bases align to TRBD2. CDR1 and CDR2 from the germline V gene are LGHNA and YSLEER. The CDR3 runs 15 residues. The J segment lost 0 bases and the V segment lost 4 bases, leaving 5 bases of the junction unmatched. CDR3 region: CASSPVGTSSYEQYF. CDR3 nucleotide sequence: TGCGCCAGCAGCCCAGTCGGGACTAGCTCCTACGAGCAGTACTTC.

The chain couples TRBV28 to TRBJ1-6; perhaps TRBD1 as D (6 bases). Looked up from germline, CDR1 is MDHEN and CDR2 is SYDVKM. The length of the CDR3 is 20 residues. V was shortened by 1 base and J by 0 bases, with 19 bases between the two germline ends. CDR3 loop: CASSLSHPWTVSSYNSPLHF. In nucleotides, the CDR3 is TGTGCCAGCAGTTTATCCCATCCATGGACAGTAAGCTCCTATAATTCACCCCTCCACTTT.

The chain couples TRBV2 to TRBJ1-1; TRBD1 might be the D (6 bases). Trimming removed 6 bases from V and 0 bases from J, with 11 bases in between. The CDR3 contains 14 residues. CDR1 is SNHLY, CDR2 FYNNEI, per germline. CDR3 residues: CASRGHLLNTEAFF. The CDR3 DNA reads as TGTGCCAGCAGGGGACACCTATTGAACACTGAAGCTTTCTTT.

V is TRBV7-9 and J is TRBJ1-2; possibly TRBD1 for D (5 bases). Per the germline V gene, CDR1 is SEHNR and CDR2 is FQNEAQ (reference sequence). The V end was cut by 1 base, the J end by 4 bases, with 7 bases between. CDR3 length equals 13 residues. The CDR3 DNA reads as TGTGCCAGCAGCTTAGAAGGGGCCTATGGCTACACCTTC. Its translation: CASSLEGAYGYTF.

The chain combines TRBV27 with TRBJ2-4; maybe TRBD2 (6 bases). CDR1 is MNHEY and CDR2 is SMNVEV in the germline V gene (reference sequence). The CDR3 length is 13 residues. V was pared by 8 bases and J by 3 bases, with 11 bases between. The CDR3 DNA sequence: TGTGCCAGCGCTTGGGACTTCAAAAACATTCAGTACTTC. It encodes CASAWDFKNIQYF.

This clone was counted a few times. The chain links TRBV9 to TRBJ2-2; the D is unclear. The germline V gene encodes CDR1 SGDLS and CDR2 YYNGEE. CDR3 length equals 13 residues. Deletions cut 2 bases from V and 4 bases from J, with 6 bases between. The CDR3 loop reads CASSVGVTGELFF. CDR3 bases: TGTGCCAGCAGCGTTGGAGTCACCGGGGAGCTGTTTTTT.

CDR3 sequence: CASSLSGIPTDTQYF. CDR3 sequence (DNA): TGTGCCAGCAGCCTTAGCGGGATCCCCACAGATACGCAGTATTTT. This chain joins TRBV7-6 and TRBJ2-3; 8 positions agree with TRBD2. This CDR3 region has 15 residues. Germline CDR1 SGHVS, CDR2 FNYEAQ. Trimming cost V 5 bases and J 2 bases; bases outside gene matches: 6.

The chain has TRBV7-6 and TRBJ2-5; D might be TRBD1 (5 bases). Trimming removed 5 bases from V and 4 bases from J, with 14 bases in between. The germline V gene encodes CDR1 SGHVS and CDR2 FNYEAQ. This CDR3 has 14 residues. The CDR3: CASSPLRQGETQYF. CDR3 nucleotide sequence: TGTGCCAGCAGCCCGCTGCGCCAGGGAGAGACCCAGTACTTC.

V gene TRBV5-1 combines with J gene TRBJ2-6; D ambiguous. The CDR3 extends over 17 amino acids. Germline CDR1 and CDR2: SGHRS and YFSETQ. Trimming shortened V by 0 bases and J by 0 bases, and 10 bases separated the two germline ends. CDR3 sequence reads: CASSLDGPGSGANVLTF. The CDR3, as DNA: TGCGCCAGCAGCTTGGACGGCCCGGGCTCTGGGGCCAACGTCCTGACTTTC.

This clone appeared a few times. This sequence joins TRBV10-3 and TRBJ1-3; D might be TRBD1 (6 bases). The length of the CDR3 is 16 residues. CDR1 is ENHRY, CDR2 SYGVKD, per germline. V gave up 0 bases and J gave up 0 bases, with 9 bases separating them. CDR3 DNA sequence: TGTGCCATCAGTGAGTCTGGGGGCTACTCTGGAAACACCATATATTTT. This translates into CAISESGGYSGNTIYF.

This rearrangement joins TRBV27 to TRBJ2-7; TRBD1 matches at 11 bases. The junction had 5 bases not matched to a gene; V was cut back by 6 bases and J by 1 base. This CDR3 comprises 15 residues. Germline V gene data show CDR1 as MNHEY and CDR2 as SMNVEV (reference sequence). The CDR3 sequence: CASRPGTGGSYEQYF. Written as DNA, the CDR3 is TGTGCCAGCAGACCCGGGACAGGGGGTTCCTACGAGCAGTACTTC.

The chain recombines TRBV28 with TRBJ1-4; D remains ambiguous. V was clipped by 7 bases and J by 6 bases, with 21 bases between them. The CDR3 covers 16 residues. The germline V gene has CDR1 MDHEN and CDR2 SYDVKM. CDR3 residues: CASNFKAGNPDEKLFF. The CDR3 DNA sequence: TGTGCCAGCAATTTCAAGGCGGGCAACCCAGATGAAAAACTGTTTTTT.

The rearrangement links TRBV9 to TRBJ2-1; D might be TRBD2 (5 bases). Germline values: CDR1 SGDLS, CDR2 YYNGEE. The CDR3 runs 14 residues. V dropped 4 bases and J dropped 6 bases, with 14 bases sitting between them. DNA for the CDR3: TGTGCCAGCAGCCAGTTCCTAGCCAGCAATGAGCAGTTCTTC. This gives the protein CASSQFLASNEQFF. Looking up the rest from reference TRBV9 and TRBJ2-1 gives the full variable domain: DSGVTQTPKHLITATGQRVTLRCSPRSGDLSVYWYQQSLDQGLQFLIQYYNGEERAKGNILERFSAQQFPDLHSELNLSSLELGDSALYFCASSQFLASNEQFFGPGTRLTVL.

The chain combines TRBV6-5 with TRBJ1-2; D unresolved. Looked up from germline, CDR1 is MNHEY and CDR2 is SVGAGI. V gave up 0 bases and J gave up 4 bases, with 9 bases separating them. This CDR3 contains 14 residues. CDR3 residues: CASSYSPGSYGYTF. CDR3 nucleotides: TGTGCCAGCAGTTACTCACCGGGCAGCTATGGCTACACCTTC.

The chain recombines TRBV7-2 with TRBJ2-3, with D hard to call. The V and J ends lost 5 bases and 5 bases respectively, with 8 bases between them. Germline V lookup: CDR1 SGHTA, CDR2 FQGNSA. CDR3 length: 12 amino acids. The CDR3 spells CASSQTQDTQYF. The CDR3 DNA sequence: TGTGCCAGCAGCCAGACACAAGATACGCAGTATTTT. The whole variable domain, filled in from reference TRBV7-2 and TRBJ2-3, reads GAGVSQSPSNKVTEKGKDVELRCDPISGHTALYWYRQSLGQGLEFLIYFQGNSAPDKSGLPSDRFSAERTGGSVSTLTIQRTQQEDSAVYLCASSQTQDTQYFGPGTRLTVL.

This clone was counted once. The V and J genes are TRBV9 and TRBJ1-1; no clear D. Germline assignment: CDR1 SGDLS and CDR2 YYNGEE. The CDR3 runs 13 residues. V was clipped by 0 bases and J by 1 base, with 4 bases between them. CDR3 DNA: TGTGCCAGCAGCGTAGCTAGGAACACTGAAGCTTTCTTT. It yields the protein CASSVARNTEAFF.

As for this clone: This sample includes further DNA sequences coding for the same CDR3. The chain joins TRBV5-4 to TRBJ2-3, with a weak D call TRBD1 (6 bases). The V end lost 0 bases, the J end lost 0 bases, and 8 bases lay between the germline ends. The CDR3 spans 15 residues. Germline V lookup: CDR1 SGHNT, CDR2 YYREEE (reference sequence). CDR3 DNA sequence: TGTGCCAGCAGCTTGGGGGGGCCAAGCACAGATACGCAGTATTTT. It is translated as CASSLGGPSTDTQYF.

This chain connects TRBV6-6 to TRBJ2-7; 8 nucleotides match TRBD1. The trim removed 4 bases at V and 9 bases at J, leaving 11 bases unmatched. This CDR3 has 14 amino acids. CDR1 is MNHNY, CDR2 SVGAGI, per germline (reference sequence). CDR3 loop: CASSFRSDRVGQYF. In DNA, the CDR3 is TGTGCCAGCAGTTTCCGATCGGACAGGGTAGGGCAGTACTTC.

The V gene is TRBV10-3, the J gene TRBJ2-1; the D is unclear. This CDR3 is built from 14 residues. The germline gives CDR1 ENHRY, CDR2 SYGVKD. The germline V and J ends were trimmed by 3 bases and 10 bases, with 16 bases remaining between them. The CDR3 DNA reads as TGTGCCATCAGTGATAACCCGGGCGAGGTAGAGCAGTTCTTC. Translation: CAISDNPGEVEQFF.

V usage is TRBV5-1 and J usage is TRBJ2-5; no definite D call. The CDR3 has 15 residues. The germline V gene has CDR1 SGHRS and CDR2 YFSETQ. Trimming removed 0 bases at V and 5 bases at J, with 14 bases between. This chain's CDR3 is CASSLETKGGETQYF. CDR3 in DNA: TGCGCCAGCAGCTTGGAAACAAAGGGTGGCGAGACCCAGTACTTC. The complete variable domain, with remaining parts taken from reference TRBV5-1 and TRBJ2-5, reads KAGVTQTPRYLIKTRGQQVTLSCSPISGHRSVSWYQQTPGQGLQFLFEYFSETQRNKGNFPGRFSGRQFSNSRSEMNVSTLELGDSALYLCASSLETKGGETQYFGPGTRLLVL.

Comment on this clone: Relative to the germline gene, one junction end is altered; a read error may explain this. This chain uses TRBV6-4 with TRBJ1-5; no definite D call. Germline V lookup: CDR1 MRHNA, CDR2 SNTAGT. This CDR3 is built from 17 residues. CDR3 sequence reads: CASSYSPFGVSNQPQHF. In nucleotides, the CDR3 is TGTGCCAGCAGTTACTCGCCGTTTGGGGTCTCGAATCAGCCCCAGCATTTT.

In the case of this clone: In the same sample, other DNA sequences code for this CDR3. The CDR3 bases are TGTGCCAGCTCACCACTACCTAGCGGGAGTGGCCACGAGCAGTACTTC. Translation gives CASSPLPSGSGHEQYF. This chain connects TRBV18 to TRBJ2-7; 10 nucleotides align to TRBD2. Germline CDR1 and CDR2: KGHSH and LQKENI. The ends lost 1 base at V and 5 bases at J; junction bases unmatched: 8. This CDR3 has 16 amino acids.

CDR3 protein: CASSALAGGRDTQYF. The CDR3 nucleotides are TGCGCCAGCAGTGCTCTAGCGGGAGGGCGAGATACGCAGTATTTT. The V gene is TRBV10-1, the J gene TRBJ2-3; 12 bases align to TRBD2. Germline CDR1 is WNHNN and CDR2 is SYGVQD (reference sequence). The V segment lost 4 bases and the J segment 5 bases; nucleotides outside the gene matches: 4. This CDR3 spans 15 amino acids.

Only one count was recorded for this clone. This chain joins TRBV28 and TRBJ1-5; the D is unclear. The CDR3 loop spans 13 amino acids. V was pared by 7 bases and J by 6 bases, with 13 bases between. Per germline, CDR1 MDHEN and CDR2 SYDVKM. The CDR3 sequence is CASIPGEGQPQHF. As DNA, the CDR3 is TGTGCCAGCATCCCAGGAGAGGGTCAGCCCCAGCATTTT.

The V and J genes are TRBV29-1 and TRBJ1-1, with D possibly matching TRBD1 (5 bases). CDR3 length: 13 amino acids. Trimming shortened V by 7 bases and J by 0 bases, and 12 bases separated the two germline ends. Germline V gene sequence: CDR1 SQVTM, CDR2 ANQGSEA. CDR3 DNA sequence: TGCAGCGGCGACAGAGCCATGAACACTGAAGCTTTCTTT. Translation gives CSGDRAMNTEAFF.

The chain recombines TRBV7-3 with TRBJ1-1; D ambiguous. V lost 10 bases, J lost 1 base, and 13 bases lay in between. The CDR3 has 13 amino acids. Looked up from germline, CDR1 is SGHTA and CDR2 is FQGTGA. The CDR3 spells CATRQAPNTEAFF. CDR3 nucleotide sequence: TGTGCCACACGACAAGCCCCGAACACTGAAGCTTTCTTT.

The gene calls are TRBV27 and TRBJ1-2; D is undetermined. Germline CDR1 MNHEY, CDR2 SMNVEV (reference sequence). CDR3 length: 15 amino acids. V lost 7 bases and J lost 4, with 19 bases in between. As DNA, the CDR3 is TGTGCCAGCACCCCTAGGGCAGCCTTAACCTATGGCTACACCTTC. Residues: CASTPRAALTYGYTF.